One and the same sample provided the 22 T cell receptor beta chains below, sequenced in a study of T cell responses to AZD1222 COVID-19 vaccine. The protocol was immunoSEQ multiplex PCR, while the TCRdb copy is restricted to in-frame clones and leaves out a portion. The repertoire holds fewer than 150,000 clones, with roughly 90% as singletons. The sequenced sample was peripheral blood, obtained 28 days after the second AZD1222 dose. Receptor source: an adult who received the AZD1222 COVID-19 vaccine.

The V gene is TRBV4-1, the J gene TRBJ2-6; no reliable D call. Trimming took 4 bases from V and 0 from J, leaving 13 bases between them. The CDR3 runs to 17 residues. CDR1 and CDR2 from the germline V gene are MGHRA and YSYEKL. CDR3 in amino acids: CASSLAPLVSGANVLTF. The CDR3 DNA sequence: TGCGCCAGCAGCCTTGCGCCGCTGGTCTCTGGGGCCAACGTCCTGACTTTC.

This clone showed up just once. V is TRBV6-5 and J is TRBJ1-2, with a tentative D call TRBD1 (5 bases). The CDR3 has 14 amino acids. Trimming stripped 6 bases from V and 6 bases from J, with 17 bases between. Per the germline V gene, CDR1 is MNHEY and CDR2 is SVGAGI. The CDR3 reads CASRARQGGDGYTF. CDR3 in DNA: TGTGCCAGCAGAGCAAGGCAGGGAGGGGATGGCTACACCTTC.

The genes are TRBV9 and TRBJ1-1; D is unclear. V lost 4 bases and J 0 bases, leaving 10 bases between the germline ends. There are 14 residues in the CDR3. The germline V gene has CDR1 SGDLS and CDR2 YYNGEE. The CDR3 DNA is TGTGCCAGCAGCCAACACACCTTGAACACTGAAGCTTTCTTT. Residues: CASSQHTLNTEAFF.

CDR3 sequence: CASTGSSPLHF. In nucleotides, the CDR3 is TGTGCCAGCACGGGGAGCTCACCCCTCCACTTT. This chain connects TRBV6-5 to TRBJ1-6, with no clear D. V was trimmed by 7 bases and J by 10 bases, leaving 8 bases between them. This CDR3 comprises 11 residues. CDR1 is MNHEY and CDR2 is SVGAGI in the germline V gene.

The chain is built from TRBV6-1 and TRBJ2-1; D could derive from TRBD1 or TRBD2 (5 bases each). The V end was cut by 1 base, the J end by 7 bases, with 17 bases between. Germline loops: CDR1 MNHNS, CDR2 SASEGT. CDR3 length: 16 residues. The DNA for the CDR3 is TGTGCCAGCAGTGAAGGATGGGGACCCACCTCGAATGAGCAGTTCTTC. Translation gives CASSEGWGPTSNEQFF.

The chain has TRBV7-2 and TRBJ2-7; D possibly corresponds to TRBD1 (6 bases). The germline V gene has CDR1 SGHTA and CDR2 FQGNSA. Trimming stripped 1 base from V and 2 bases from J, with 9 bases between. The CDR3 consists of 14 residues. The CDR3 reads CASSLEQGPYEQYV. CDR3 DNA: TGTGCCAGCAGCTTAGAACAGGGTCCCTACGAGCAGTACGTC.

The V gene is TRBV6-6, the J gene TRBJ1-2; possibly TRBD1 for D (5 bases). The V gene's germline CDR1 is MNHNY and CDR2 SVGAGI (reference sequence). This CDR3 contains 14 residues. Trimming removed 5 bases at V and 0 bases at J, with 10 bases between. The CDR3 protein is CASSNGGANYGYTF. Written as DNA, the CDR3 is TGTGCCAGCAGTAATGGAGGGGCTAACTATGGCTACACCTTC.

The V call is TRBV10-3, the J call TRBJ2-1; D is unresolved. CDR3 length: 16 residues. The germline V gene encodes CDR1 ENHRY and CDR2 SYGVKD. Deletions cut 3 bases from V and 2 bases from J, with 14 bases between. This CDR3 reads CAISEGRGSTYNEQFF. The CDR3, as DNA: TGTGCCATCAGTGAAGGTCGCGGAAGCACCTACAATGAGCAGTTCTTC.

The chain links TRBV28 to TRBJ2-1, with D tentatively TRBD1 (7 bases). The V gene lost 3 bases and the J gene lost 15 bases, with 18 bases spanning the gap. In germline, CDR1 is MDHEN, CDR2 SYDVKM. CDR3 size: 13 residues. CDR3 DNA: TGTGCCAGCAGTTTCGGGCAGGGGGGTCTTACGTTCTTC. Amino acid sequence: CASSFGQGGLTFF.

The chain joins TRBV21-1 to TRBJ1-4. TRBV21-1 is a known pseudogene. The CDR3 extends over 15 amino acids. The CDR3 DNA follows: TGTGCCAGCACACTGCCAGTCAGGAGTCAGGAAAAACTGTTTTTT. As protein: CASTLPVRSQEKLFF.

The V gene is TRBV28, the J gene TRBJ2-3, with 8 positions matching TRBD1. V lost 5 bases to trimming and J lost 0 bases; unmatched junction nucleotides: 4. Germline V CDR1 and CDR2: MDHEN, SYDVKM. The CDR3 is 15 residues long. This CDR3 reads CASSLGQVSTDTQYF. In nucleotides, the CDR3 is TGTGCCAGCAGTCTGGGACAGGTCAGCACAGATACGCAGTATTTT.

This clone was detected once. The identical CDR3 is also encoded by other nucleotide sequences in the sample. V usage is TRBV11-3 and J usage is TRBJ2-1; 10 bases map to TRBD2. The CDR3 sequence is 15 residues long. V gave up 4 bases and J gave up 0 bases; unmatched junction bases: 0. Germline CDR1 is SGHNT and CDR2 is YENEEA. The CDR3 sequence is CASSSSGSSYNEQFF. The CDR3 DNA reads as TGTGCCAGCAGCTCTAGCGGGAGCTCCTACAATGAGCAGTTCTTC. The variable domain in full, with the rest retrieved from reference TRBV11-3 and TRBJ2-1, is EAGVVQSPRYKIIEKKQPVAFWCNPISGHNTLYWYLQNLGQGPELLIRYENEEAVDDSQLPKDRFSAERLKGVDSTLKIQPAELGDSAVYLCASSSSGSSYNEQFFGPGTRLTVL.

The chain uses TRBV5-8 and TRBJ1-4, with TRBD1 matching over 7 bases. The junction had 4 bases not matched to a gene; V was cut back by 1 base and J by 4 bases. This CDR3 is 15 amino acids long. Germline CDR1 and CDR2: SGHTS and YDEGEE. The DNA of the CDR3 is TGTGCCAGCAGCTTGACAGGGGTCTTTAATGAAAAACTGTTTTTT. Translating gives CASSLTGVFNEKLFF. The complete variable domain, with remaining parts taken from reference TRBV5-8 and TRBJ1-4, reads EAGVTQSPTHLIKTRGQQATLRCSPISGHTSVYWYQQALGLGLQFLLWYDEGEERNRGNFPPRFSGRQFPNYSSELNVNALELEDSALYLCASSLTGVFNEKLFFGSGTQLSVL.

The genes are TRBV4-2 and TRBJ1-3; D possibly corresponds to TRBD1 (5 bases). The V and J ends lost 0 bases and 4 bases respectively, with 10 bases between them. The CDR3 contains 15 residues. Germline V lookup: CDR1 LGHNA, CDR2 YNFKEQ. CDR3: CASSQDGGSGNTIYF. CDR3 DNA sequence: TGTGCCAGCAGCCAAGATGGGGGTTCCGGAAACACCATATATTTT.

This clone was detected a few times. This chain's CDR3 is CASSFTGTGGYEQYF. The CDR3 DNA sequence: TGTGCCAGCAGCTTCACCGGGACAGGGGGCTACGAGCAGTACTTC. The J gene is TRBJ2-7, the V gene TRBV28; 11 bases are shared with TRBD1. Germline V gene lookup returns CDR1 MDHEN and CDR2 SYDVKM. The junction had 7 bases not matched to a gene; V was cut back by 6 bases and J by 3 bases. This CDR3 has 15 amino acids.

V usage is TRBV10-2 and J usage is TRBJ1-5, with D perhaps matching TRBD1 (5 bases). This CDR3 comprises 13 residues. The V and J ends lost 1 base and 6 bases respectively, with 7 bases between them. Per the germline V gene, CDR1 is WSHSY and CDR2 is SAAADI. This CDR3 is CASSELRGQPQHF. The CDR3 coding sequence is TGCGCCAGCAGTGAGTTAAGGGGTCAGCCCCAGCATTTT.

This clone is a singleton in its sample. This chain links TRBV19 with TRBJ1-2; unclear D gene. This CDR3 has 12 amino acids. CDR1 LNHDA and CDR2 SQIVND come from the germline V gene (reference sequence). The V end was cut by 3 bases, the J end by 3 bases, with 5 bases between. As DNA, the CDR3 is TGTGCCAGTAGTATTGAGGACTATGGCTACACCTTC. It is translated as CASSIEDYGYTF.

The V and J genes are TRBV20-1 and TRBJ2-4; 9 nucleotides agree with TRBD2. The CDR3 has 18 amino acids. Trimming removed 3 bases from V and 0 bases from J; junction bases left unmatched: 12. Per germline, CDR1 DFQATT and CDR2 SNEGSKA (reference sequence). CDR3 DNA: TGCAGTGCTAGTGGGAGGAGCGGGAGGACCCTAGCCAAAAACATTCAGTACTTC. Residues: CSASGRSGRTLAKNIQYF.

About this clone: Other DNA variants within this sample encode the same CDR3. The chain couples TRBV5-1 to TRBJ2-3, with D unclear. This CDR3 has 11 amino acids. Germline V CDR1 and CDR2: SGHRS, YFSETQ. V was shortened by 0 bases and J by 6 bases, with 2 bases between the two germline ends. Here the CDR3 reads CASSLGDTQYF. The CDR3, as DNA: TGCGCCAGCAGCTTGGGTGATACGCAGTATTTT.

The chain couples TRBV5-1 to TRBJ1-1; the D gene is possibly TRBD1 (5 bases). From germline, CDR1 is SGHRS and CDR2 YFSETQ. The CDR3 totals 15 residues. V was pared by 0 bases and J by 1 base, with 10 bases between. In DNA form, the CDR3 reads TGCGCCAGCAGCTTGGCCGGGACCACGAACACTGAAGCTTTCTTT. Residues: CASSLAGTTNTEAFF.

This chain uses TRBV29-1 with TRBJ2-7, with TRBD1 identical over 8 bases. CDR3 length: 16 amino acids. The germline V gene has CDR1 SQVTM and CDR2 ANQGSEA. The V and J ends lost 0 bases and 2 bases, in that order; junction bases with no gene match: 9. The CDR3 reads CSVEEAGTGDTYEQYF. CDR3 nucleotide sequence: TGCAGCGTTGAAGAGGCTGGGACAGGCGATACCTACGAGCAGTACTTC.

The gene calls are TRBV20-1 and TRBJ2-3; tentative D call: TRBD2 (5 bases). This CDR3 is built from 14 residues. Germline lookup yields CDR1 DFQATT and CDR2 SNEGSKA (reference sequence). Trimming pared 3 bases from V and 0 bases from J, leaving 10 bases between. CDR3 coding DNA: TGCAGTGCTAGTTTAAGCGGAAGCACAGATACGCAGTATTTT. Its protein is CSASLSGSTDTQYF.